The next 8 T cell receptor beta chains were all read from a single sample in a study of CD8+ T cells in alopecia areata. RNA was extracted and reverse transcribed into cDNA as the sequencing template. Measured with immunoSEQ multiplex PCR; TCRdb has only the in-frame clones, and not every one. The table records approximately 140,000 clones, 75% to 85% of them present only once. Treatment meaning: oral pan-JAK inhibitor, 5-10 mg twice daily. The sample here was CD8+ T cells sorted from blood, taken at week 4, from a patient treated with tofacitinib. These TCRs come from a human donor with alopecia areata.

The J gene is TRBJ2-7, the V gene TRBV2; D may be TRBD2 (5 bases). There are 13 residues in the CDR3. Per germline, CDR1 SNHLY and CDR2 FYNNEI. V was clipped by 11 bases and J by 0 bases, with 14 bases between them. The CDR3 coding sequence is TGTGCCGCCCCCGGACTTCTCTCCTACGAGCAGTACTTC. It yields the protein CAAPGLLSYEQYF.

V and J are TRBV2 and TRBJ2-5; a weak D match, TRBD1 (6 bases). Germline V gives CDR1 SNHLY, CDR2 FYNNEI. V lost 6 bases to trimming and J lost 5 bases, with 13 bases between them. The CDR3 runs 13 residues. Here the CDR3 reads CASRAGTTETQYF. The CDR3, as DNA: TGTGCCAGCAGAGCCGGGACAACGGAGACCCAGTACTTC.

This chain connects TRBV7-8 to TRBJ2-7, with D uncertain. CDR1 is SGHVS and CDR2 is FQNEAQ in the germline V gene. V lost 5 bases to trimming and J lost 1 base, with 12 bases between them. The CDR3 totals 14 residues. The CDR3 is CASSQPATSYEQYF. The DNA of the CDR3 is TGTGCCAGCAGCCAGCCCGCCACGTCCTACGAGCAGTACTTC.

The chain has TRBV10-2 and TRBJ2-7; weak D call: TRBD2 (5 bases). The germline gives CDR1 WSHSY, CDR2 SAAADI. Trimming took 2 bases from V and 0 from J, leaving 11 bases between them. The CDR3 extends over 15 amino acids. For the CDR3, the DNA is TGCGCCAGCAGTGAGGAGGGCCAGTCCTCCTACGAGCAGTACTTC. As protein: CASSEEGQSSYEQYF.

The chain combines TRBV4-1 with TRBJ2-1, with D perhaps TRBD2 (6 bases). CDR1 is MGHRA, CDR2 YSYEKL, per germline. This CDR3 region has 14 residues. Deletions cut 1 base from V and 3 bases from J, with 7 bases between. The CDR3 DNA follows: TGCGCCAGCAGCCAAGCGGGGGTCTACAATGAGCAGTTCTTC. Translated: CASSQAGVYNEQFF.

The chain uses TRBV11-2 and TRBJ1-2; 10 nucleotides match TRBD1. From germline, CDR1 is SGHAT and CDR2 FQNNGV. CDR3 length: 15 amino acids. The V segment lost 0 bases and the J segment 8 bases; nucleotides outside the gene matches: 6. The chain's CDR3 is CASSLEVGQGSGYTF. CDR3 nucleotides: TGTGCCAGCAGCTTAGAAGTGGGACAGGGGAGCGGCTACACCTTC.

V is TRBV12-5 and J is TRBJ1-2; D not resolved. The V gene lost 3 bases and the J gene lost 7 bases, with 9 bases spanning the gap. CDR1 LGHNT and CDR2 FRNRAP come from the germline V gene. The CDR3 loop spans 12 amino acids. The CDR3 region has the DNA TGTGCTAGTGGTTTCCCTTTAGGTGGCTACACCTTC. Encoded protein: CASGFPLGGYTF.

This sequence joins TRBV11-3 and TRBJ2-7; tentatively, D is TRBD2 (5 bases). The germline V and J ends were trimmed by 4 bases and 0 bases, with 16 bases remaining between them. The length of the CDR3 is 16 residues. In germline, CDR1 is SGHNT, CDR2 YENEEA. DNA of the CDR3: TGTGCCAGCAGCTGGGTGAGGGTCCTACGCTCCTACGAGCAGTACTTC. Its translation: CASSWVRVLRSYEQYF.